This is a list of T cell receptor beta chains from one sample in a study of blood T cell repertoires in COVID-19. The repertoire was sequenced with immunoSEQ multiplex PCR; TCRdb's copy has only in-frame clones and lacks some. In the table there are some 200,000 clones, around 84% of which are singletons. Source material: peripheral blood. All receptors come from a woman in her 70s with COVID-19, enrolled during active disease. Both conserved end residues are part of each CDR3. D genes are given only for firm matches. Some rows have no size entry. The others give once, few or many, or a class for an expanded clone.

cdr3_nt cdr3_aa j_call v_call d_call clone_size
TGTGCCAGCAGGCTCACAGGGGCGGGCACCGGGGAGCTGTTTTTT CASRLTGAGTGELFF TRBJ2-2 TRBV6-6 TRBD1 .
TGTGCCAGCAGCTCCGGGGACAGGGGCAATGAGCAGTTCTTC CASSSGDRGNEQFF TRBJ2-1 TRBV5-4 TRBD1 .
TGTGCCAGCAGCTTACGCACAGGGTCTAGCGGGAGTCGTAGTGAGCAGTTCTTC CASSLRTGSSGSRSEQFF TRBJ2-1 TRBV7-9 TRBD2 .
TGTGCCAGCAGCTTAGACAGAAGCTATGGCTACACCTTC CASSLDRSYGYTF TRBJ1-2 TRBV7-3 . .
TGTGCCAGCAGCTTAACGGTGGATGAGCAGTTCTTC CASSLTVDEQFF TRBJ2-1 TRBV7-9 . .
TGTGCCAGCAGCTTGGAATGGGCACCGGAACAAGAGACCCAGTACTTC CASSLEWAPEQETQYF TRBJ2-5 TRBV5-6 . .
TGTGCCAGCAGTTCCCCCGGGACAGGGGCCATTGAAGCTTTCTTT CASSSPGTGAIEAFF TRBJ1-1 TRBV28 TRBD1 .
TGTGCCAGCAGTGAACCTAGGGGCGGGGCCCAGCATTTT CASSEPRGGAQHF TRBJ1-5 TRBV2 . few
TGTGCCAGCAGGCTTAACGGGAACACTGAAGCTTTCTTT CASRLNGNTEAFF TRBJ1-1 TRBV7-2 . .
TGTGCCAGCAGCCAAGATCTCAGCGGGGGGGCCAGGACCAAAAACATTCAGTACTTC CASSQDLSGGARTKNIQYF TRBJ2-4 TRBV3-1/TRBV3-2 TRBD2 .
TGTGCCAGCTCTACAGGGAACACTGAAGCTTTCTTT CASSTGNTEAFF TRBJ1-1 TRBV18 . .
TGTGCCAGCAGCTGGGCCCGATACCAAGAGACCCAGTACTTC CASSWARYQETQYF TRBJ2-5 TRBV11-1 . .
TGTGCCAGCAGCTTAGGATTAGGGACTCCGACTCCGTATTTT CASSLGLGTPTPYF TRBJ2-3 TRBV7-9 . .
TGTGCCAGCAGTTTATCGGCCACGGGATGGGCGTTGGGCACTGAAGCTTTCTTT CASSLSATGWALGTEAFF TRBJ1-1 TRBV27 . .
TGTGCCAGTAGTCCTTTTAGCGGGGGAGTTAATACGCAGTATTTT CASSPFSGGVNTQYF TRBJ2-3 TRBV19 TRBD2 once
TGTGCCACCAGCATTTCGATCTCCAGCTCCTATAATTCACCCCTCCACTTT CATSISISSSYNSPLHF TRBJ1-6 TRBV15 . .
TGTGCCAGCAGCTTAGATCCGGTCCGGACACGGCACCACGAGCAGTACTTC CASSLDPVRTRHHEQYF TRBJ2-7 TRBV11-2 . .